This T cell receptor (beta chain) is from a study of T-cell reconstitution after alpha-beta-depleted transplantation in children. The germline gives CDR1 SGHTA, CDR2 FQGNSA. The V gene lost 5 bases and the J gene lost 8 bases, with 21 bases spanning the gap. The CDR3 is 15 residues long. This clonotype came up a few times. Unique molecular identifiers tagged the TCRbeta library. TCRdb re-called the PCR reads with MiXCR, one entry per CDR3 protein. The sample shows 350,000 to 400,000 distinct CDR3 sequences, around 21% of them seen only once. This sequence originates from a human donor who donated a stem cell graft to a child with acute myeloid leukemia. This specimen consisted of PBMCs from the stem cell graft donor, obtained from the stem cell graft. The chain employs TRBV7-2 and TRBJ1-2; D might be TRBD1 (5 bases). CDR3 nucleotides: TGTGCCAGCAGCCCAGGACTGGGGCCTGGGTCCGGCTACACCTTC. It encodes CASSPGLGPGSGYTF.